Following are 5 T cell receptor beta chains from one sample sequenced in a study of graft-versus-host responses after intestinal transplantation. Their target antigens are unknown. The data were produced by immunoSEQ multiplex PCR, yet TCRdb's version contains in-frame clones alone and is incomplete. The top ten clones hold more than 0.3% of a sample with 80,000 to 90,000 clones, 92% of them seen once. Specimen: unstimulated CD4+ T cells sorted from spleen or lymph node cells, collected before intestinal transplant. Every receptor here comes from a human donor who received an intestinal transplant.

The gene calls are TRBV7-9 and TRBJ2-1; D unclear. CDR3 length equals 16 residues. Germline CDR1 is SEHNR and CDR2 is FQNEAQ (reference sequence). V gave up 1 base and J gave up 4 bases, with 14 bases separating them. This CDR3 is CASSLVLVGIYNEQFF. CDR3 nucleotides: TGTGCCAGCAGCTTAGTCCTAGTAGGGATATACAATGAGCAGTTCTTC.

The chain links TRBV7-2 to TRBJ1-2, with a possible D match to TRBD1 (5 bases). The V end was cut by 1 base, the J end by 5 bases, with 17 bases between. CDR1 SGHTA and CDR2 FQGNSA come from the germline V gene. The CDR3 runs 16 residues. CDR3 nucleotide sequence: TGTGCCAGCAGCTTAGTTGGCCAGGGCATGGGATATGGCTACACCTTC. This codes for CASSLVGQGMGYGYTF.

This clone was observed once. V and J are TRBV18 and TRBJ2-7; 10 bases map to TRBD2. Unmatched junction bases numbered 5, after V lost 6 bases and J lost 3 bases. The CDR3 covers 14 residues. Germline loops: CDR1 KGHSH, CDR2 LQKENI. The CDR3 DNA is TGTGCCAGCTCCCCCGGGACTAGCGTCTACGAGCAGTACTTC. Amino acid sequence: CASSPGTSVYEQYF.

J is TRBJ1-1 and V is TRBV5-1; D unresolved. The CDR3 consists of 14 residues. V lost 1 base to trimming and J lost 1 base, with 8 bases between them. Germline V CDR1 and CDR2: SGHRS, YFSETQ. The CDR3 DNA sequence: TGCGCCAGCAGCTTGAAGTTGGAGAACACTGAAGCTTTCTTT. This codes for CASSLKLENTEAFF.

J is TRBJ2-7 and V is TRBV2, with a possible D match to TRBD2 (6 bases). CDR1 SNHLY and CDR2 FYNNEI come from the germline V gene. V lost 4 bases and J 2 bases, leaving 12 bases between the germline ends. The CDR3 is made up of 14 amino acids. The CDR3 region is CASSAGTGTYEQYF. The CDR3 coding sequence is TGTGCCAGCAGTGCCGGGACTGGGACCTACGAGCAGTACTTC. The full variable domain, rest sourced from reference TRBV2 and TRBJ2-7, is EPEVTQTPSHQVTQMGQEVILRCVPISNHLYFYWYRQILGQKVEFLVSFYNNEISEKSEIFDDQFSVERPDGSNFTLKIRSTKLEDSAMYFCASSAGTGTYEQYFGPGTRLTVT.